These 4 T cell receptor beta chains originate from one sample sequenced in a study of CD8 T cells in Susac syndrome. Reverse transcription of 0.5 to 1 ug RNA was performed with random hexamers. In TCRdb, the immunoSEQ multiplex PCR reads were re-called with MiXCR into one record per CDR3 protein. The repertoire holds some 160,000 distinct CDR3 sequences, with roughly 94% as singletons. Material: CD4+ T cells from PBMCs. Every receptor here comes from a human donor with Susac syndrome.

This chain joins TRBV12-3 or TRBV12-4 and TRBJ2-1, with D perhaps TRBD2 (6 bases). The CDR3 has 15 amino acids. V was pared by 3 bases and J by 0 bases, with 9 bases between. The CDR3 nucleotides read TGTGCCAGCAGTTTTGGAGGGACCTCCTACAATGAGCAGTTCTTC. Residues: CASSFGGTSYNEQFF.

V is TRBV20-1 and J is TRBJ2-1; D perhaps matches TRBD2 (6 bases). Germline lookup yields CDR1 DFQATT and CDR2 SNEGSKA (reference sequence). The CDR3 sequence is 14 residues long. Trimming left V 6 bases short and J 0 bases short, with 12 bases between. This CDR3 reads CSAWRAISYNEQFF. The CDR3 coding sequence is TGCAGTGCCTGGAGGGCGATCTCCTACAATGAGCAGTTCTTC.

This clonotype was recorded only once. The gene calls are TRBV29-1 and TRBJ2-1, with a weak D call TRBD2 (5 bases). The V gene's germline CDR1 is SQVTM and CDR2 ANQGSEA. Trimming pared 3 bases from V and 8 bases from J, leaving 11 bases between. The CDR3 covers 12 residues. The CDR3 DNA is TGCAGCGTTGATCTTACTAGGGATGAGCAGTTCTTC. Amino acids: CSVDLTRDEQFF.

This chain links TRBV9 with TRBJ1-5; perhaps TRBD1 as D (5 bases). Germline lookup yields CDR1 SGDLS and CDR2 YYNGEE. Between the trimmed V and J ends, which lost 4 bases and 1 base, there was a span of 9 bases. This CDR3 is built from 14 residues. In DNA form, the CDR3 reads TGTGCCAGCAGCCAGGGTTCGAGCAATCAGCCCCAGCATTTT. Its translation: CASSQGSSNQPQHF.